This is a list of T cell receptor beta chains from one sample in a study of blood T cell repertoires in COVID-19. Using immunoSEQ multiplex PCR, the repertoire was profiled, and TCRdb retains in-frame clones only, with some absent. The repertoire holds about 120,000 clones, with about 85% as singletons. Sequencing used peripheral blood. Receptor source: a man between 35 and 55 years old with acute or convalescent COVID-19. Each CDR3 is given with its conserved first and last residue. D genes are given only for firm matches. Not all rows give a size; the values are once, few, many and, for expanded clones, a class.

clone size	V gene	D gene	J gene	CDR3 protein	CDR3 DNA
.	TRBV27	.	TRBJ1-2	CASSLSGRELSTYGYTF	TGTGCCAGCAGTTTATCGGGCAGGGAATTATCCACCTATGGCTACACCTTC
.	TRBV11-2	.	TRBJ1-6	CASSFRGYNSPLHF	TGTGCCAGCAGCTTCCGGGGTTATAATTCACCCCTCCACTTT
.	TRBV18	.	TRBJ2-5	CASSPLGRGLQETQYF	TGTGCCAGCTCACCTTTAGGGAGAGGTCTACAAGAGACCCAGTACTTC
.	TRBV18	TRBD2	TRBJ2-2	CASSLLAGVTGELFF	TGTGCCAGCTCACTTCTAGCGGGGGTCACCGGGGAGCTGTTTTTT
.	TRBV28	.	TRBJ1-2	CASSTGLGYGYTF	TGTGCCAGCAGCACGGGACTTGGGTATGGCTACACCTTC
.	TRBV5-6	.	TRBJ1-1	CASSLIRAGAFF	TGTGCCAGCAGCTTGATTAGAGCTGGAGCTTTCTTT
.	TRBV7-8	.	TRBJ2-5	CASSLELAGKETQYF	TGTGCCAGCAGCTTAGAACTAGCCGGGAAAGAGACCCAGTACTTC
few	TRBV18	.	TRBJ2-2	CASLSGNTGELFF	TGTGCCAGCCTTAGCGGGAACACCGGGGAGCTGTTTTTT
once	TRBV7-2	.	TRBJ2-1	CASSWTFSYNEQFF	TGTGCCAGCAGCTGGACATTCTCCTACAATGAGCAGTTCTTC
.	TRBV11-2	.	TRBJ2-5	CARRADKRTQYF	TGTGCCAGGAGGGCAGACAAGCGGACCCAGTACTTC
.	TRBV28	TRBD2	TRBJ2-1	CASSFARLAGGSYNEQFF	TGTGCCAGCAGTTTCGCCCGACTAGCGGGAGGCTCCTACAATGAGCAGTTCTTC
.	TRBV5-5	.	TRBJ1-5	CASSLKGGSNQPQHF	TGTGCCAGCAGCTTGAAGGGCGGGAGCAATCAGCCCCAGCATTTT
.	TRBV6-2/TRBV6-3	.	TRBJ2-1	CASSYSTRYNEQFF	TGTGCCAGCAGTTACTCTACTAGGTACAATGAGCAGTTCTTC
once	TRBV4-3	TRBD2	TRBJ2-5	CASSRAAGAWVGTQYF	TGCGCCAGCAGCCGCGCAGCGGGGGCCTGGGTGGGGACCCAGTACTTC
few	TRBV6-5	.	TRBJ1-4	CASRSHRATNEKLFF	TGTGCCAGCAGGAGTCACAGGGCGACTAATGAAAAACTGTTTTTT
.	TRBV9	.	TRBJ2-5	CASSVGRGRAETQYF	TGTGCCAGCAGCGTGGGAAGGGGGAGGGCAGAGACCCAGTACTTC
.	TRBV7-9	TRBD1	TRBJ1-5	CASSLGTGLGNQPQHF	TGTGCCAGCAGCTTAGGGACAGGATTGGGCAATCAGCCCCAGCATTTT
.	TRBV4-3	.	TRBJ2-1	CASSHTRGAGVHNEQFF	TGCGCCAGCAGCCATACCCGGGGGGCGGGGGTTCACAATGAGCAGTTCTTC
.	TRBV6-5	TRBD2	TRBJ2-1	CASSHGSSGRSEQFF	TGTGCCAGCAGCCATGGGTCTAGCGGGAGGAGTGAGCAGTTCTTC
.	TRBV7-2	TRBD1	TRBJ1-1	CASSLGGQGEEAFF	TGTGCCAGCAGCTTAGGGGGACAGGGGGAAGAAGCTTTCTTT
.	TRBV4-3	.	TRBJ2-7	CASSQSYPDRGGGSYEQYF	TGCGCCAGCAGCCAGTCCTACCCCGACAGGGGAGGGGGCTCCTACGAGCAGTACTTC
few	TRBV7-3	.	TRBJ2-3	CASSLSGWVTTDTQYF	TGTGCCAGCAGCCTCTCCGGGTGGGTAACCACAGATACGCAGTATTTT
once	TRBV5-1	TRBD1	TRBJ2-7	CASSTWTGASEQYF	TGCGCCAGCAGCACCTGGACAGGGGCGTCCGAGCAGTACTTC
.	TRBV19	.	TRBJ1-1	CASSTGVWGNTEAFF	TGTGCCAGTAGTACAGGGGTTTGGGGGAACACTGAAGCTTTCTTT
.	TRBV25-1	TRBD2	TRBJ2-5	CASSAGAGGETQYF	TGTGCCAGCAGTGCCGGGGCGGGAGGAGAGACCCAGTACTTC
.	TRBV4-2	TRBD1	TRBJ1-5	CASSPDRGQPQHF	TGTGCCAGCAGCCCGGACAGGGGGCAGCCCCAGCATTTT
.	TRBV9	.	TRBJ2-3	CASSSRRIPGTDTQYF	TGTGCCAGCAGCTCCCGACGGATTCCCGGGACAGATACGCAGTATTTT
few	TRBV7-2	.	TRBJ1-2	CASSLGQGGGYTF	TGTGCCAGCAGCTTAGGGCAGGGAGGTGGCTACACCTTC
.	TRBV6-2/TRBV6-3	TRBD2	TRBJ2-7	CASSPRWAWGRAAYEQYF	TGTGCCAGCAGTCCGAGGTGGGCGTGGGGGAGGGCCGCTTACGAGCAGTACTTC
.	TRBV6-2/TRBV6-3	.	TRBJ1-5	CASSRHVQGSNQPQHF	TGTGCCAGCAGCCGACATGTCCAGGGTAGCAATCAGCCCCAGCATTTT
.	TRBV7-6	.	TRBJ1-5	CASSGALGLNQPQHF	TGTGCCAGCAGCGGGGCTCTGGGCCTCAATCAGCCCCAGCATTTT
.	TRBV4-1	.	TRBJ1-2	CASSQGQSFNYGYTF	TGCGCCAGCAGCCAAGGACAATCATTTAACTATGGCTACACCTTC
.	TRBV12-3/TRBV12-4	.	TRBJ1-1	CASSFTGVVEAFF	TGTGCCAGCAGTTTCACGGGAGTGGTTGAAGCTTTCTTT
once	TRBV3-1/TRBV3-2	.	TRBJ2-1	CASSHTGTTPVF	TGTGCCAGCAGCCATACCGGGACAACCCCGGTCTTC
.	TRBV27	.	TRBJ2-5	CASARGGAQETQYF	TGTGCCAGCGCTCGTGGGGGGGCCCAGGAGACCCAGTACTTC
.	TRBV2	.	TRBJ1-2	CASRGDSLGYGYTF	TGTGCCAGCAGGGGGGACTCCCTGGGCTATGGCTACACCTTC
.	TRBV30	.	TRBJ1-4	CAWSVLLIRGGEKLFF	TGTGCCTGGAGTGTACTTCTTATCAGGGGAGGGGAAAAACTGTTTTTT
.	TRBV19	TRBD1	TRBJ2-3	CATKEPGQGLTDTQYF	TGTGCCACCAAGGAACCAGGACAGGGGTTAACAGATACGCAGTATTTT
.	TRBV21-1	.	TRBJ2-5	CASSQIPKREGLFQETQYF	TGTGCCAGCAGTCAAATCCCCAAAAGGGAGGGGCTCTTCCAAGAGACCCAGTACTTC
once	TRBV7-9	.	TRBJ1-2	CASRSTGPTLYGYTF	TGTGCCAGCAGATCGACAGGCCCGACGCTCTATGGCTACACCTTC
.	TRBV9	.	TRBJ1-3	CASSVLGNSGNTIYF	TGTGCCAGCAGCGTATTGGGCAACTCTGGAAACACCATATATTTT
.	TRBV5-1	.	TRBJ2-2	CASSLGRASGRTGELFF	TGCGCCAGCAGCTTAGGGCGGGCGTCGGGCCGCACCGGGGAGCTGTTTTTT
.	TRBV9	.	TRBJ1-5	CASTNLDYSNQPQHF	TGTGCCAGCACCAATTTAGATTATAGCAATCAGCCCCAGCATTTT
.	TRBV27	.	TRBJ1-2	CASSLAGERPNYGYTF	TGTGCCAGCAGTTTGGCGGGAGAGAGGCCGAACTATGGCTACACCTTC
once	TRBV7-9	.	TRBJ1-4	CASSLEPGGNEKLFF	TGTGCCAGCAGCTTAGAGCCGGGGGGTAATGAAAAACTGTTTTTT
.	TRBV29-1	.	TRBJ1-1	CSGSGVRSAEAFF	TGCAGCGGGTCAGGGGTGAGGAGCGCTGAAGCTTTCTTT
.	TRBV6-5	.	TRBJ1-1	CASSITYRNTEAFF	TGTGCCAGCAGTATTACGTACAGAAACACTGAAGCTTTCTTT
.	TRBV7-8	.	TRBJ2-1	CASSFSGSHVEQFF	TGTGCCAGCAGCTTCTCAGGCAGCCACGTCGAGCAGTTCTTC